This TCR beta chain was recorded in a study of blood T cell repertoires in COVID-19. Study information: COVID-19 samples, acute and convalescent, were from the United States, Italy and Spain.

Germline V gives CDR1 MDHEN, CDR2 SYDVKM. CDR3 length: 14 amino acids. Trimming cost V 6 bases and J 3 bases; bases outside gene matches: 4. In the study's own analysis: For nucleated cells, counts were estimated from reference gene primer amplification. Here immunoSEQ multiplex PCR was the method, and the copy in TCRdb shows in-frame clones only, minus some. For V, J and clone size, that table is used; D and trimming come from the DNA. The sample consists of some 100,000 clones, approximately 81% of them appearing once. This clone appeared a single time. The sequence was collected from a man aged 55 to 70 with acute or convalescent COVID-19. Sequencing was carried out using peripheral blood. The V call is TRBV28, the J call TRBJ1-4; 7 nucleotides align to TRBD1. The CDR3 loop reads CASSVGTANEKLFF. The CDR3 coding sequence is TGTGCCAGCAGCGTAGGGACAGCTAATGAAAAACTGTTTTTT. Combining the CDR3 with reference TRBV28 and TRBJ1-4 gives the whole variable domain DVKVTQSSRYLVKRTGEKVFLECVQDMDHENMFWYRQDPGLGLRLIYFSYDVKMKEKGDIPEGYSVSREKKERFSLILESASTNQTSMYLCASSVGTANEKLFFGSGTQLSVL.